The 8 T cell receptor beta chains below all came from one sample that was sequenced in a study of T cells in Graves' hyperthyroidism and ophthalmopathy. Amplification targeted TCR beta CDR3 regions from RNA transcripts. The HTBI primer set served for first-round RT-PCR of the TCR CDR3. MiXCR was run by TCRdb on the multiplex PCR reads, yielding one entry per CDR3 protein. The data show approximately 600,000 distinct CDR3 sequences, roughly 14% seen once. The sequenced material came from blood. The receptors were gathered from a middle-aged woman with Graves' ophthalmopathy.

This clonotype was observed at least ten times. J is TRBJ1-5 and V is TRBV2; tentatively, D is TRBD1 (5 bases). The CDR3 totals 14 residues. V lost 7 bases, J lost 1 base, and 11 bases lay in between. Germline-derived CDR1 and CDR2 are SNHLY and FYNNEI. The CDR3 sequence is CASTIGQSNQPQHF. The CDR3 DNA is TGTGCCAGCACTATCGGACAAAGCAATCAGCCCCAGCATTTT.

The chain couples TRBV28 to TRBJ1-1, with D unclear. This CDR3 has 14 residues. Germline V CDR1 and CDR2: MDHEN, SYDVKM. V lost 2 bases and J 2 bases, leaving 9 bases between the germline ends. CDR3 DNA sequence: TGTGCCAGCAGTTTAGGCGAGTTTAACACTGAAGCTTTCTTT. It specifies CASSLGEFNTEAFF.

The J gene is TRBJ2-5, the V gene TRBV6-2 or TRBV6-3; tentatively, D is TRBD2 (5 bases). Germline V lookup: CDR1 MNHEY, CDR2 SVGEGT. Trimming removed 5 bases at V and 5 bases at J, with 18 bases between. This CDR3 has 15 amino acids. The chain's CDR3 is CASSPDPPRRETQYF. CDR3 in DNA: TGTGCCAGCAGTCCTGACCCCCCTCGGAGGGAGACCCAGTACTTC.

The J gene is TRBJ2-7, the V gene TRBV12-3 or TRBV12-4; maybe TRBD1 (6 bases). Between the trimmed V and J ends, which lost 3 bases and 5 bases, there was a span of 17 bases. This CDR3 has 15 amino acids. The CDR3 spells CASSFVAGVGDEQYF. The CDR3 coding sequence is TGTGCCAGCAGTTTCGTTGCAGGGGTCGGGGACGAGCAGTACTTC.

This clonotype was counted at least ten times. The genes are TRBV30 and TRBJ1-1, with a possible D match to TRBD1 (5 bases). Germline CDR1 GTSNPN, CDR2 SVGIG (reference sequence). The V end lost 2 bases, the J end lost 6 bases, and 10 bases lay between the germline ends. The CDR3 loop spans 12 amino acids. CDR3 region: CAWSPSGAEAFF. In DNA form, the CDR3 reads TGTGCCTGGAGTCCCTCGGGGGCTGAAGCTTTCTTT.

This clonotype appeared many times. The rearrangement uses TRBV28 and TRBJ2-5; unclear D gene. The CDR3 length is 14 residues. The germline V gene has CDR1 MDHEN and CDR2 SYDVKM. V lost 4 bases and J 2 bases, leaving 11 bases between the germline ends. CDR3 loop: CASSWIGGQETQYF. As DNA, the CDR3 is TGTGCCAGCAGTTGGATAGGTGGACAAGAGACCCAGTACTTC.

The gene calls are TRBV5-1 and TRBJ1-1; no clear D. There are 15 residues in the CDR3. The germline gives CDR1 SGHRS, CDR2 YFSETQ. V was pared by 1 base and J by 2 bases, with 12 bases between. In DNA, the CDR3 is TGCGCCAGCAGCTTGAGGTTCAGATTAAACACTGAAGCTTTCTTT. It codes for CASSLRFRLNTEAFF.

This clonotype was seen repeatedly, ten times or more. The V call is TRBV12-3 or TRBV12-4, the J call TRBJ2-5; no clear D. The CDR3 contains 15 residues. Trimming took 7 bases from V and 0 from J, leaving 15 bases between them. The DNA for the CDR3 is TGTGCCAGCACGTTCGGCGCTATGTACCAAGAGACCCAGTACTTC. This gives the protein CASTFGAMYQETQYF.